The present T cell receptor beta chain was sequenced within a study of preoperative IRX-2 immunotherapy in early breast cancer. Profiled with immunoSEQ multiplex PCR; TCRdb holds only in-frame clones, not every one. This sample yields 15,000 to 25,000 clones, of which around 85% are seen a single time; 1% to 1.5% belongs to the top ten. Germline CDR1 MNHGY, CDR2 SAAAGT. There are 13 residues in the CDR3. Trimming stripped 6 bases from V and 4 bases from J, with 10 bases between. Treatment noted: preoperative locoregional IRX-2 cytokine immunotherapy. Patients received preoperative, locoregional IRX-2 cytokine immunotherapy in a phase Ib study.

The clonotype comes from a human donor with breast cancer. The chain links TRBV6-8 to TRBJ1-3; possible D gene TRBD1, 6 bases. The source material was lymph node tissue, sampled after IRX-2 immunotherapy. Here the CDR3 DNA reads TGTGCCAGCAGCCGCACAGGGGGAAACACCATATATTTT. It yields the protein CASSRTGGNTIYF.